The following is a TCR beta chain sequence with its context. The sample is drawn from a study of CD8 T cells in Susac syndrome. An input of about 0.5 to 1 ug of RNA was subjected to reverse transcription using random hexamers. With immunoSEQ multiplex PCR, TCR beta CDR3 was amplified across 54 Vbeta and 13 Jbeta. Using its own MiXCR run on the immunoSEQ multiplex PCR reads, TCRdb lists one record per CDR3 protein. The sample lists approximately 150,000 distinct CDR3 sequences, roughly 95% occurring once. V was clipped by 5 bases and J by 8 bases; unmatched bases: 5. Germline V gene data show CDR1 as MDHEN and CDR2 as SYDVKM. The CDR3 runs to 12 residues.

The receptor was derived from a human donor in good health. Input material: CD4+ T cells from PBMCs. The V gene is TRBV28, the J gene TRBJ1-2; 7 nucleotides align to TRBD1. CDR3 sequence (DNA): TGTGCCAGCAGTCCTACAGGGGTAGGCTACACCTTC. This translates into CASSPTGVGYTF.